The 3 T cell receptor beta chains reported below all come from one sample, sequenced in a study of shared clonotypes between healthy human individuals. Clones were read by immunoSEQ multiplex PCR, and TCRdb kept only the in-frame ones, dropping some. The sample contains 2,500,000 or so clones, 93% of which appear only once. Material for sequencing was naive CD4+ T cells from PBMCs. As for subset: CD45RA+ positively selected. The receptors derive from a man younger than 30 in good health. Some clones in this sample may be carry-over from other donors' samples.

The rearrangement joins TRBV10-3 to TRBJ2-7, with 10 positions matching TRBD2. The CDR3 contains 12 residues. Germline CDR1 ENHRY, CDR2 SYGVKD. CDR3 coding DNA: TGTGGGGCTAGCGGGAGTCCTTACGAGCAGTACTTC. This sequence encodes CGASGSPYEQYF.

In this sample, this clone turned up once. CDR3 DNA sequence: TGTGCAAGTCCCAAAACGGGAAACAGGGGGCGCCGAAGCATGGTGAACACTGAAGCTTTCTTT. Its translation is CASPKTGNRGRRSMVNTEAFF. The chain is built from TRBV12-2 and TRBJ1-1; the table's D call, TRBD1, was not checked against the DNA. TRBV12-2 is termed a pseudogene. This CDR3 has 21 residues.

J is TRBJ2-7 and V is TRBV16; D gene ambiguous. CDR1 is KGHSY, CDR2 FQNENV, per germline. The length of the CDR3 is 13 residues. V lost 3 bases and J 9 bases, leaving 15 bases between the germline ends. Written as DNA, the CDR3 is TGTGCCAGCAGCCAGGAGCCCAGCCTAGGGCAGTACTTC. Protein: CASSQEPSLGQYF.